This T cell receptor (beta chain) was obtained from a study of spatial heterogeneity in lung cancer. As for the study in general: Sequencing consistently turned up more beta-chain sequences than alpha-chain sequences.

CDR1 is SGHTA and CDR2 is FQGTGA in the germline V gene. Trimming left V 6 bases short and J 5 bases short, with 10 bases between. The CDR3 runs 13 residues. Whole-study results and caveats: Whereas they appeared in blood less at follow-up, ubiquitous expanded tumor TCRs appeared there more at resection.

A single record per CDR3 protein comes from TCRdb applying MiXCR to the 5' RACE reads. The table lists around 30,000 distinct CDR3 sequences, approximately 8.4% of them singletons. A remark on this clonotype: What it recognizes is unknown.

Time point specified: sample taken at primary tumor resection. Material for sequencing was whole RNA from tumor, nontumor lung or frozen PBMC, left unsorted. The origin of this receptor is a female donor with early-stage non-small cell lung cancer. This sequence joins TRBV7-3 and TRBJ2-2; no clear D. Material: PBMCs, obtained at surgery. The DNA of the CDR3 is TGTGCCAGCAGTTTACCGGAGACCGGGGAGCTGTTTTTT. This gives the protein CASSLPETGELFF.